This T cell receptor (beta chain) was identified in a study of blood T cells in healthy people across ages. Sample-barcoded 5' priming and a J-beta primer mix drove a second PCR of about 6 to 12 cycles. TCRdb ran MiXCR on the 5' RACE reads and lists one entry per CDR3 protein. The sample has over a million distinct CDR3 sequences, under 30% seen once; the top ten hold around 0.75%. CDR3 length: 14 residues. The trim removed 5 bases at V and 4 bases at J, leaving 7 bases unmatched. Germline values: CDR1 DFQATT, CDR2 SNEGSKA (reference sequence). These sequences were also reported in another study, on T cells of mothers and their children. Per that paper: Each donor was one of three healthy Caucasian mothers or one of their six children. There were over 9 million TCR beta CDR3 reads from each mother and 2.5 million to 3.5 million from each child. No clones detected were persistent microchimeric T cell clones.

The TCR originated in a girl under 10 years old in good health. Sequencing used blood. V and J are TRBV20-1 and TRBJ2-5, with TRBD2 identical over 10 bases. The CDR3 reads CSAEEGLAPETQYF. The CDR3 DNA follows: TGCAGTGCTGAGGAGGGACTAGCGCCAGAGACCCAGTACTTC.